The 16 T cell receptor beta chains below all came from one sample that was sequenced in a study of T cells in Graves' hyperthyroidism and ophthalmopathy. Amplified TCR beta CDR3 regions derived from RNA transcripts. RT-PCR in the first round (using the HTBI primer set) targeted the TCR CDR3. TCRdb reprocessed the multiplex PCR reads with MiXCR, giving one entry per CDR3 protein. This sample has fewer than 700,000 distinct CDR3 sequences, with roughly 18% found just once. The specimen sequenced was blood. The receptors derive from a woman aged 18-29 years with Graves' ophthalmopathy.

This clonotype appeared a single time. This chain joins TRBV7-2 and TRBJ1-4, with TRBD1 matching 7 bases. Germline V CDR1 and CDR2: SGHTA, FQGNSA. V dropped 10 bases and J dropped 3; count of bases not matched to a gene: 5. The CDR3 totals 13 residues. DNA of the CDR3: TGTGCCACCAAAGGGGGCTCTAATGAAAAACTGTTTTTT. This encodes CATKGGSNEKLFF.

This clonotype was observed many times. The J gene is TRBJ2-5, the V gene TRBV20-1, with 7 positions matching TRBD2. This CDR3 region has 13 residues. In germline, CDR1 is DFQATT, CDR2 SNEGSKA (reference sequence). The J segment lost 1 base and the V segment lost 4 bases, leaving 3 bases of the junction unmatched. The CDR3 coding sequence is TGCAGTGCTACGGCTAGCGGCCAAGAGACCCAGTACTTC. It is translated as CSATASGQETQYF.

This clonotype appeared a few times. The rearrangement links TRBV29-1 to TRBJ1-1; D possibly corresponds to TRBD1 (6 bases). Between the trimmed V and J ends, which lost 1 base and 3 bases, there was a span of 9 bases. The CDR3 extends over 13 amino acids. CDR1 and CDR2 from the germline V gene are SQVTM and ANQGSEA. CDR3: CSVEAGAHTEAFF. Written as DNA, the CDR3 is TGCAGCGTTGAAGCAGGGGCCCACACTGAAGCTTTCTTT. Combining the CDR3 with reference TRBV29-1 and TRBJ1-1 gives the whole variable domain SAVISQKPSRDICQRGTSLTIQCQVDSQVTMMFWYRQQPGQSLTLIATANQGSEATYESGFVIDKFPISRPNLTFSTLTVSNMSPEDSSIYLCSVEAGAHTEAFFGQGTRLTVV.

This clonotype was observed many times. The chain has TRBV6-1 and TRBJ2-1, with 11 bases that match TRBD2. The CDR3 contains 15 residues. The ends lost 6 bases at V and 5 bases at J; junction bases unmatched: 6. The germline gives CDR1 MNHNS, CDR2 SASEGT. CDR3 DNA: TGTGCCAGCAGGCTTGGACTAGCGGGCCACAATGAGCAGTTCTTC. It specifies CASRLGLAGHNEQFF.

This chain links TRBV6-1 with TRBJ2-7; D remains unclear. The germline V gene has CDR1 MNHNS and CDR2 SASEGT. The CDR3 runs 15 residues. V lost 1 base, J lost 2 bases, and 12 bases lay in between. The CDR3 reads CASSEGPDPTYEQYF. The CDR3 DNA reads TGTGCCAGCAGTGAAGGGCCAGACCCTACCTACGAGCAGTACTTC.

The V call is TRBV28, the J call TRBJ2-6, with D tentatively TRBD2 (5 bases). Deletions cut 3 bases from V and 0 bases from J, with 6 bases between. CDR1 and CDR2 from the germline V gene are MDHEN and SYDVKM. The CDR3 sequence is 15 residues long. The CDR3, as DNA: TGTGCCAGCAGTTTTACTAGCTCTGGGGCCAACGTCCTGACTTTC. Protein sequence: CASSFTSSGANVLTF.

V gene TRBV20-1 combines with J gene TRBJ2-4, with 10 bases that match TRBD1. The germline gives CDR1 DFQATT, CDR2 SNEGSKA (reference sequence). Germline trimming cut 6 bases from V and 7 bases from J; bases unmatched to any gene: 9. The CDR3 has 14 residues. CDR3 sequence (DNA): TGCAGTGCCGCCTCGGGACAGGGGTGGAACATTCAGTACTTC. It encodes CSAASGQGWNIQYF.

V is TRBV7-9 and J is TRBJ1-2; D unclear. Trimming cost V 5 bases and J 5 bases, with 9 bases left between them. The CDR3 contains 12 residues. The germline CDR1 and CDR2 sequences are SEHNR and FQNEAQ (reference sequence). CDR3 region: CASSKNWYGYTF. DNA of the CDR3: TGTGCCAGCAGCAAGAACTGGTATGGCTACACCTTC.

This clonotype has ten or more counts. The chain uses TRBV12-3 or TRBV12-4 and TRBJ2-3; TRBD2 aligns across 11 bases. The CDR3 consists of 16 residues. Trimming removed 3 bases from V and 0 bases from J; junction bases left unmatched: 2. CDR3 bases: TGTGCCAGCAGTTTCTGGACTAGCGGGAGCACAGATACGCAGTATTTT. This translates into CASSFWTSGSTDTQYF.

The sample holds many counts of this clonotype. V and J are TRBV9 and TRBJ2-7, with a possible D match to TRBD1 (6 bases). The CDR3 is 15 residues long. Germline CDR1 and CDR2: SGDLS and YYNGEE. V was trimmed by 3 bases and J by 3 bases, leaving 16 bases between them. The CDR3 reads CASSGLGTGNYEQYF. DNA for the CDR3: TGTGCCAGCAGCGGGTTAGGAACAGGGAACTACGAGCAGTACTTC.

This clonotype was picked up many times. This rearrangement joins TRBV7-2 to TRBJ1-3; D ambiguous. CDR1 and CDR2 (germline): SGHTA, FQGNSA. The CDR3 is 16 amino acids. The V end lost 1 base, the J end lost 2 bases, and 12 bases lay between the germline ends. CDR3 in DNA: TGTGCCAGCAGCTTAGGGGCTCCTTCCCCTGGAAACACCATATATTTT. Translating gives CASSLGAPSPGNTIYF.

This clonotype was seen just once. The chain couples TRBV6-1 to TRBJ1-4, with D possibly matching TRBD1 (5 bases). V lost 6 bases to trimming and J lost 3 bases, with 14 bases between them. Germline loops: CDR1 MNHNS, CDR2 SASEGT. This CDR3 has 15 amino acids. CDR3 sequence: CASSPQGAANEKLFF. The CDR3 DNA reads TGTGCCAGCAGCCCCCAGGGTGCAGCTAATGAAAAACTGTTTTTT.

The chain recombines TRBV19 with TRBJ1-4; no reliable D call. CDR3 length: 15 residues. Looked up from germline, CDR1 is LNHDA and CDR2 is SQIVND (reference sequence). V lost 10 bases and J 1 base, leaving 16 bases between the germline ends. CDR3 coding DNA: TGTGCCACTAACGAAAATTTAGAAACTAATGAAAAACTGTTTTTT. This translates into CATNENLETNEKLFF.

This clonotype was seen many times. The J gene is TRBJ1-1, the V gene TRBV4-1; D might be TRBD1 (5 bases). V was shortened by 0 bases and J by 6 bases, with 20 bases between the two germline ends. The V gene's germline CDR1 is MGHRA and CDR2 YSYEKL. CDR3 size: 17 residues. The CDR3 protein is CASSQDLGSRVNPEAFF. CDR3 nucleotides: TGCGCCAGCAGCCAAGATCTAGGATCCAGGGTTAACCCTGAAGCTTTCTTT.

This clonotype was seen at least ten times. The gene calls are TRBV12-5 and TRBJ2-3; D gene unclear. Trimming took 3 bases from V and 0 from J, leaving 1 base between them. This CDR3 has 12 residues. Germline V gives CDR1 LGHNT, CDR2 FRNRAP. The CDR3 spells CASGFSTDTQYF. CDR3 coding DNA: TGTGCTAGTGGTTTTAGCACAGATACGCAGTATTTT.

The CDR3 DNA follows: TGTGCCAGCAGCTTAATCAGGGACAGGGGCCACGAGCAGTACTTC. Protein sequence: CASSLIRDRGHEQYF. The V and J genes are TRBV7-2 and TRBJ2-7; 10 positions match TRBD1. Germline V gene lookup returns CDR1 SGHTA and CDR2 FQGNSA. After removal of 2 bases from V and 5 bases from J, the junction contained 6 bases not matched to a gene. The CDR3 totals 15 residues. The whole variable domain, filled in from reference TRBV7-2 and TRBJ2-7, reads GAGVSQSPSNKVTEKGKDVELRCDPISGHTALYWYRQSLGQGLEFLIYFQGNSAPDKSGLPSDRFSAERTGGSVSTLTIQRTQQEDSAVYLCASSLIRDRGHEQYFGPGTRLTVT.